This T cell receptor (beta chain) was recovered during a study of cytomegalovirus exposure and HLA in healthy donors. At the level of the study: From HLA-typed donors, an early data release held some 91 million unique TCRs. When 398 donors were genotyped, roughly 80% of them were found to fall in the Caucasian-associated ancestry cluster.

The CDR3 contains 17 residues. The V and J ends lost 0 bases and 9 bases, in that order; junction bases with no gene match: 5. Germline V gene lookup returns CDR1 MNHEY and CDR2 SMNVEV (reference sequence). With respect to this clone: The antigen is undetermined.

Whole-study findings and limits: In an earlier analysis, in roughly 580 donors, most V segments appeared productive either ~90% or ~30% of the time.

Vbeta (60) and Jbeta (13) primers were used in the PCR. Some clones are missing from TCRdb's copy, which holds only in-frame ones; the method was immunoSEQ multiplex PCR. The table lists 150,000 to 200,000 clones, around 80% of them singletons. Source material: PBMCs. The TCR originated in a woman aged 40 to 50 in good health and CMV-seropositive. The gene calls are TRBV27 and TRBJ2-1, with 16 positions matching TRBD2. The CDR3 protein is CASSLSGLAGGPLEQFF. CDR3 coding DNA: TGTGCCAGCAGTTTATCGGGACTAGCGGGAGGGCCTCTTGAGCAGTTCTTC.